What follows are 11 T cell receptor beta chains derived from one specimen sequenced in a study of blood T cell repertoires in COVID-19. Sequencing was performed with immunoSEQ multiplex PCR; in TCRdb, only in-frame clones are kept and a portion is missing. Here the sample spans hundreds of thousands of clones, roughly 85% being singletons. The sequenced material came from peripheral blood. These receptors all come from a man in his fifties with active or convalescent COVID-19.

The gene calls are TRBV6-4 and TRBJ1-5; 9 positions agree with TRBD1. The CDR3 totals 16 residues. The germline V gene encodes CDR1 MRHNA and CDR2 SNTAGT. After removal of 2 bases from V and 3 bases from J, the junction contained 5 bases not matched to a gene. CDR3 protein: CASSDLQGANNQPQHF. The CDR3 DNA sequence: TGTGCCAGCAGTGACCTACAGGGGGCGAACAATCAGCCCCAGCATTTT.

The chain employs TRBV5-5 and TRBJ1-1, with unresolved D. Germline V CDR1 and CDR2: SGHKS, YYEKEE (reference sequence). Trimming left V 3 bases short and J 1 base short, with 16 bases between. The length of the CDR3 is 16 residues. The CDR3 DNA reads as TGTGCCAGCAGCTACGGGTCTTACGTAGGGAACACTGAAGCTTTCTTT. Translation: CASSYGSYVGNTEAFF.

CDR3 nucleotide sequence: TGTGCCAGCAGCCAGGCTCCCGGGACAGGGTCCTACGAGCAGTACTTC. Translated: CASSQAPGTGSYEQYF. J is TRBJ2-7 and V is TRBV4-2; 9 nucleotides line up with TRBD1. V lost 3 bases, J lost 1 base, and 7 bases stayed unmatched. This CDR3 is 16 amino acids long. Germline V gene data show CDR1 as LGHNA and CDR2 as YNFKEQ.

Written as DNA, the CDR3 is TGTGCCAGCTCACCAACTAGCGCCTACGAGCAGTACTTC. It specifies CASSPTSAYEQYF. The chain carries TRBV18 and TRBJ2-7; 7 nucleotides line up with TRBD2. Germline V gene data show CDR1 as KGHSH and CDR2 as LQKENI. The J segment lost 2 bases and the V segment lost 2 bases, leaving 0 bases of the junction unmatched. There are 13 residues in the CDR3.

V is TRBV10-2 and J is TRBJ2-3; 11 bases map to TRBD2. The length of the CDR3 is 16 residues. Trimming removed 8 bases from V and 2 bases from J; junction bases left unmatched: 9. In germline, CDR1 is WSHSY, CDR2 SAAADI. CDR3 residues: CASLAGGRGDTDTQYF. CDR3 nucleotide sequence: TGCGCCAGCCTAGCGGGAGGAAGGGGGGACACAGATACGCAGTATTTT.

The chain joins TRBV5-1 to TRBJ2-5, with TRBD2 matching over 8 bases. The CDR3 runs 14 residues. CDR1 and CDR2 (germline): SGHRS, YFSETQ. J gave up 5 bases and V 4 bases, and 7 bases lay outside the gene matches. In DNA, the CDR3 is TGCGCCAGCAGCCCCGGACTAGCAGGGGAGACCCAGTACTTC. Translation gives CASSPGLAGETQYF.

The V gene is TRBV30, the J gene TRBJ2-1; 9 bases fit TRBD2. CDR1 GTSNPN and CDR2 SVGIG come from the germline V gene (reference sequence). V trimming: 3 bases; J trimming: 6 bases; junction bases outside the gene matches: 9. The CDR3 contains 15 residues. In nucleotides, the CDR3 is TGTGCCTGGAGCCGCTTAGCGGGAGCGGTCAATGAGCAGTTCTTC. It codes for CAWSRLAGAVNEQFF.

The gene calls are TRBV6-2 or TRBV6-3 and TRBJ2-3; 8 bases align to TRBD1. Trimming took 3 bases from V and 4 from J; bases not matched to a gene: 6. The length of the CDR3 is 15 residues. Germline V gene lookup returns CDR1 MNHEY and CDR2 SVGEGT. The CDR3 DNA sequence: TGTGCCAGCAGTTATCGGGACAGGCAGGCAGATACGCAGTATTTT. This gives the protein CASSYRDRQADTQYF.

The CDR3 nucleotides are TGTGCCACAGCATCCGCGGACAGGGCGGGTGAAAAACTGTTTTTT. It specifies CATASADRAGEKLFF. The V gene is TRBV2, the J gene TRBJ1-4; TRBD1 aligns across 8 bases. The V gene's germline CDR1 is SNHLY and CDR2 FYNNEI. This CDR3 spans 15 amino acids. V was pared by 10 bases and J by 7 bases, with 14 bases of the junction left unmatched.

V usage is TRBV5-1 and J usage is TRBJ2-2; tentative D call: TRBD2 (5 bases). With 0 bases removed from V and 2 bases from J, the gap between germline ends came to 8 bases. This CDR3 has 15 amino acids. Germline V gene lookup returns CDR1 SGHRS and CDR2 YFSETQ. As DNA, the CDR3 is TGCGCCAGCAGCTTGGATAGCGCCAACACCGGGGAGCTGTTTTTT. As protein: CASSLDSANTGELFF.

In this sample, this clone turned up once. Written as DNA, the CDR3 is TGCGCCAGCAGCTTGTCCAGGGCCGGTGGCACAGATACGCAGTATTTT. Encoded protein: CASSLSRAGGTDTQYF. The chain is built from TRBV5-1 and TRBJ2-3, with D possibly TRBD1 on 5 matching bases. The germline CDR1 and CDR2 sequences are SGHRS and YFSETQ. CDR3 length equals 16 residues. V lost 1 base and J lost 1, with 13 bases in between. Combining the CDR3 with reference TRBV5-1 and TRBJ2-3 gives the whole variable domain KAGVTQTPRYLIKTRGQQVTLSCSPISGHRSVSWYQQTPGQGLQFLFEYFSETQRNKGNFPGRFSGRQFSNSRSEMNVSTLELGDSALYLCASSLSRAGGTDTQYFGPGTRLTVL.